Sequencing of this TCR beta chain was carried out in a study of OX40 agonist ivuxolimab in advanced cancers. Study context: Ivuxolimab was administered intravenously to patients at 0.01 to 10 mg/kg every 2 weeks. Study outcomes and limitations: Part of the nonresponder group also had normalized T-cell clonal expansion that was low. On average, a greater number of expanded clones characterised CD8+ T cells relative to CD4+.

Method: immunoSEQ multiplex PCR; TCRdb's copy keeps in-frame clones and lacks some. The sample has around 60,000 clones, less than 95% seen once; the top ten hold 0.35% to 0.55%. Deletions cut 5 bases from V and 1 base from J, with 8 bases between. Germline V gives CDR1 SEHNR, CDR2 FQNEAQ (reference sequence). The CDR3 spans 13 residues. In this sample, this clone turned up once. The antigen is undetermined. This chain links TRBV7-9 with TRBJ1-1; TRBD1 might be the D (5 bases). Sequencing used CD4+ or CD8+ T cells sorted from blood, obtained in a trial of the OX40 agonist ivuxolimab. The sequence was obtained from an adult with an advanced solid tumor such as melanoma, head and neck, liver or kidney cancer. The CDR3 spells CASSLDRNTEAFF. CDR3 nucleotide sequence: TGTGCCAGCAGCCTCGACAGGAACACTGAAGCTTTCTTT.